These T cell receptor beta chains were read from a single sample in a study of graft-versus-host responses after intestinal transplantation. The antigens of these receptors remain unknown. The assay was immunoSEQ multiplex PCR, and TCRdb's table has in-frame clones only and misses some. This sample carries about 130,000 clones, roughly 91% of them seen once, and the ten largest clones take around 0.2%. The sample here was unstimulated CD4+ T cells sorted from spleen or lymph node cells, taken before intestinal transplant. The receptor source for this set is a human donor who received an intestinal transplant. Each CDR3 is given with its conserved first and last residue. Expanded clones are given a class, and other clones once, few, many or no size at all.

j_call clone_size v_call cdr3_aa
TRBJ1-2 NA TRBV6-1 CASSESTGANYGYTF
TRBJ2-2 NA TRBV5-1 CASSIYTGNTGELFF
TRBJ2-7 NA TRBV27 CASSLYRETYEQYF
TRBJ1-2 NA TRBV18 CASYAGPRGGYTF
TRBJ2-7 NA TRBV6-5 CASRQGRAYEQYF
TRBJ2-4 NA TRBV29-1 CSVERQEGFDIQYF
TRBJ1-1 NA TRBV5-1 CASSLVRFLDTEAFF
TRBJ1-2 NA TRBV19 CASRPRGGENYGYTF
TRBJ2-2 few TRBV5-1 CASSLGGIGELFF
TRBJ2-1 NA TRBV9 CASSRLQGSPGDEQFF
TRBJ1-1 NA TRBV5-6 CASEKWRMNTEAFF
TRBJ1-1 NA TRBV9 CASSVVPLQGPGGAEAFF
TRBJ2-7 NA TRBV28 CASSSGTSGFSYEQYF
TRBJ2-3 NA TRBV5-1 CASSIIPTDTQYF
TRBJ1-2 NA TRBV28 CASSTAGTGEPRGYTF
TRBJ1-3 NA TRBV27 CASRRGNTIYF
TRBJ2-1 NA TRBV7-9 CASSLGSGSLYNEQFF